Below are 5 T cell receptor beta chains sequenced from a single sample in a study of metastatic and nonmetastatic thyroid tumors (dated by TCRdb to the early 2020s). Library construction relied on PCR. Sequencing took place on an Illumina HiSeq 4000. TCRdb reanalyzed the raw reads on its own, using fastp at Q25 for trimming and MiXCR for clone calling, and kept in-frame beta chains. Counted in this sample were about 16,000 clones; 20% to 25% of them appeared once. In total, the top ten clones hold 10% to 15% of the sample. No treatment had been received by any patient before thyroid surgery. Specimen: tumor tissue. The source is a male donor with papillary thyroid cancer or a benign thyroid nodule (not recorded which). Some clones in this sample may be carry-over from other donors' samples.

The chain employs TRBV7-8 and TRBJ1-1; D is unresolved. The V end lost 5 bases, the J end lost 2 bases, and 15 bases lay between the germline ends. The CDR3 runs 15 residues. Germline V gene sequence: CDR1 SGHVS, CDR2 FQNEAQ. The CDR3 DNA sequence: TGTGCCAGCAGCGTAGAGGATGGGGTTAACACTGAAGCTTTCTTT. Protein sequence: CASSVEDGVNTEAFF.

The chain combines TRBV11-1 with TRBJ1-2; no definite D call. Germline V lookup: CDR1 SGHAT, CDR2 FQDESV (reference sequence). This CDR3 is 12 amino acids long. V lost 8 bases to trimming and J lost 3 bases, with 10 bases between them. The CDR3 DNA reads TGTGCCAGCGGGAGTATAGACTATGGCTACACCTTC. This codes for CASGSIDYGYTF.

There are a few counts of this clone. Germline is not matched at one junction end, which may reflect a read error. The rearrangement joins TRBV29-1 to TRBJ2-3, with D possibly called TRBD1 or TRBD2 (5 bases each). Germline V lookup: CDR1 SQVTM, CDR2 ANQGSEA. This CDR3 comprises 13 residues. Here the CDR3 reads CSVRGHGADTKYF. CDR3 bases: TGCAGCGTTCGGGGCCATGGAGCAGATACGAAGTATTTT.

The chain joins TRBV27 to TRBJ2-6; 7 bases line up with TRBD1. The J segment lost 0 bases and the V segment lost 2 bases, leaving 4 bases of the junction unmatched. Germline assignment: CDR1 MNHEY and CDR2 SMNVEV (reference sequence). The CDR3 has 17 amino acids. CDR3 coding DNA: TGTGCCAGCAGTTTAGGGACAGTGCTCTCTGGGGCCAACGTCCTGACTTTC. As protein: CASSLGTVLSGANVLTF.

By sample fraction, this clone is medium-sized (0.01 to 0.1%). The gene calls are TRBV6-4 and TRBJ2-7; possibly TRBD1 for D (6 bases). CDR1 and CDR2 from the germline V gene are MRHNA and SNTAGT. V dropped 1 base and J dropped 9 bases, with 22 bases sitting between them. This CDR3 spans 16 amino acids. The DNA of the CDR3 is TGTGCCAGCAGTGACTTTGGGGCCAGGGGAGTAGAAGGGCAGTACTTC. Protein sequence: CASSDFGARGVEGQYF.